This T cell receptor (beta chain) was sequenced in a study of identical twins. TCRdb reanalysed the 5' RACE reads using MiXCR and keeps one entry per CDR3 protein. The sample holds about 660,000 distinct CDR3 sequences, around 8.6% seen once. This clonotype was recorded a few times. Its antigen is still unknown. Study-wide points: Modeled out-of-frame TCR alpha sharing in monozygotic twins fell below observed levels.

With 4 bases clipped from V and 2 bases from J, the junction kept 6 bases outside the gene matches. Germline CDR1 reads SGHRS; CDR2 reads YFSETQ. The CDR3 totals 15 residues. The data also belong to a second study, concerning yellow fever vaccine responses in identical twins.

The TCR was taken from a woman younger than 35 in good health. The chain combines TRBV5-1 with TRBJ2-5; 9 bases align to TRBD1. Sequenced: PBMCs. CDR3 protein: CASSGGTGLQETQYF. CDR3 nucleotide sequence: TGCGCCAGCAGCGGCGGGACAGGGTTACAAGAGACCCAGTACTTC.